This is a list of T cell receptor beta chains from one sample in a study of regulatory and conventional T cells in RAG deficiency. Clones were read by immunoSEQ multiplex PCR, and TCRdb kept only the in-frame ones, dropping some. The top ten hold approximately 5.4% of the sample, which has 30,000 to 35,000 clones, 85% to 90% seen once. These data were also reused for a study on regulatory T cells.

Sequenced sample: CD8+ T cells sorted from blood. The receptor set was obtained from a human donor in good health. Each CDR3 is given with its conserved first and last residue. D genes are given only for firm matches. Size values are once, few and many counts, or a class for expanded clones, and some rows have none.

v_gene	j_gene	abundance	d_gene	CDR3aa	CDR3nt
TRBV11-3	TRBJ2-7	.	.	CASSPPSTTYEQYF	TGTGCCAGCAGCCCTCCCTCCACCACCTACGAGCAGTACTTC
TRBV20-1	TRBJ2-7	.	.	CSASPGDEQYF	TGCAGTGCCAGCCCAGGGGACGAGCAGTACTTC
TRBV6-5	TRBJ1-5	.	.	CASVDREPQHF	TGTGCCAGCGTGGACCGGGAGCCCCAGCATTTT
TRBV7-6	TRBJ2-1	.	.	CASSLNARGDEQFF	TGTGCCAGCAGCTTAAATGCTAGGGGGGATGAGCAGTTCTTC
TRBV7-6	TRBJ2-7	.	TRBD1	CASSLGDSAYEQYF	TGTGCCAGCAGCTTAGGGGACAGCGCCTACGAGCAGTACTTC
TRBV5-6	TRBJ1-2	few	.	CASGSGEEAESYTF	TGTGCCAGCGGATCAGGGGAGGAAGCTGAGAGCTACACCTTC
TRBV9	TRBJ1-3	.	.	CASSPRDTNSGNTIYF	TGTGCCAGCAGCCCTCGGGACACCAACTCTGGAAACACCATATATTTT
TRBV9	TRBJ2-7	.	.	CASSVEVESPQYF	TGTGCCAGCAGCGTAGAGGTTGAAAGCCCGCAGTACTTC
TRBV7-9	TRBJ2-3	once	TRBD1	CASSSSPGQGGTDTQYF	TGTGCCAGCAGCTCATCTCCGGGACAGGGGGGAACAGATACGCAGTATTTT
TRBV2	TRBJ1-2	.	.	CASSEPTRAGYTF	TGTGCCAGCAGTGAACCGACGCGGGCCGGCTACACCTTC
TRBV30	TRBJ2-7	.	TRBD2	CACLTSGRAHEQYF	TGTGCCTGCCTAACTAGCGGGAGGGCCCACGAGCAGTACTTC
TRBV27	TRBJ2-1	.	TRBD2	CASSSTSGGNEQFF	TGTGCCAGCAGTTCGACTAGCGGGGGCAATGAGCAGTTCTTC
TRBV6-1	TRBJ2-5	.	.	CASSEFGGYQETQYF	TGTGCCAGCAGTGAATTTGGGGGATACCAAGAGACCCAGTACTTC
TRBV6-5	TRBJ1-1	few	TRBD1	CASSYSTGGVTEAFF	TGTGCCAGCAGTTACTCGACAGGGGGGGTAACTGAAGCTTTCTTT
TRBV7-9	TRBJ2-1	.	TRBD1	CASSLHPDRGRGSYNEQFF	TGTGCCAGCAGCTTACACCCCGACAGGGGACGAGGGTCCTACAATGAGCAGTTCTTC
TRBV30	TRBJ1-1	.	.	CAWSVLENSEAFF	TGTGCCTGGAGTGTACTGGAGAATTCTGAAGCTTTCTTT
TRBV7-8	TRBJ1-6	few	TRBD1	CASSPEWDSGTSPLHF	TGTGCCAGCAGCCCCGAATGGGACAGCGGGACCTCACCCCTCCACTTT
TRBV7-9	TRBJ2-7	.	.	CASSLVGFDEQYF	TGTGCCAGCAGCTTAGTTGGATTTGACGAGCAGTACTTC
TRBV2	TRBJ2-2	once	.	CASLDTLGTGELFF	TGTGCCAGCCTGGACACCTTGGGGACCGGGGAGCTGTTTTTT
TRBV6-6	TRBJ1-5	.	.	CASTQLLDSGNQPQHF	TGTGCCAGCACCCAACTCCTGGACTCGGGCAATCAGCCCCAGCATTTT
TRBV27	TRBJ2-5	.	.	CASSLLGAQETQYF	TGTGCCAGCAGTTTATTAGGGGCCCAAGAGACCCAGTACTTC
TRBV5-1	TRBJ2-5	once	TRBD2	CASSLPGLALETQYF	TGCGCCAGCAGCCTACCGGGACTAGCGCTAGAGACCCAGTACTTC
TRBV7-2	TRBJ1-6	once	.	CASSQTGSSYNSPLHF	TGTGCCAGCAGCCAAACCGGGAGCTCCTATAATTCACCCCTCCACTTT
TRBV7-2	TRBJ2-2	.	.	CASSLAVRAGHKQHRGAVF	TGTGCCAGCAGCTTAGCGGTACGGGCGGGACACAAACAACACCGGGGAGCTGTTTTT
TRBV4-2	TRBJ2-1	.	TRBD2	CASSLVAGGGAQYTYNEQFF	TGTGCCAGCAGCTTAGTTGCGGGCGGGGGGGCCCAATACACCTACAATGAGCAGTTCTTC
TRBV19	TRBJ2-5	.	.	CASSEQETQYF	TGTGCCAGTAGTGAACAAGAGACCCAGTACTTC
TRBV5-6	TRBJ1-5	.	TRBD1	CASSSRVGQDLNQPQHF	TGTGCCAGCAGCTCTAGGGTGGGACAGGACCTCAATCAGCCCCAGCATTTT
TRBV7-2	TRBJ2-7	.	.	CASSFFPDFYEQYF	TGTGCCAGCAGCTTCTTCCCAGACTTCTACGAGCAGTACTTC
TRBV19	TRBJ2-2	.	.	CASSIRPAGELFF	TGTGCCAGTAGTATAAGGCCGGCCGGGGAGCTGTTTTTT
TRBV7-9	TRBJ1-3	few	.	CASSTPTPSGNTIYF	TGTGCCAGCAGCACCCCTACTCCGTCTGGAAACACCATATATTTT
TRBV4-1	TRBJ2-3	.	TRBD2	CASSPGTSGPTSTDTQYF	TGCGCCAGCAGCCCGGGGACTAGCGGGCCCACTAGCACAGATACGCAGTATTTT
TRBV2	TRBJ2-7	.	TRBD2	CASSSPSGEKYEQYF	TGTGCCAGCAGTTCCCCGAGCGGGGAGAAATACGAGCAGTACTTC
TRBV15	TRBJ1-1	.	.	CATSGLNTEAFF	TGTGCCACCAGCGGCCTGAACACTGAAGCTTTCTTT
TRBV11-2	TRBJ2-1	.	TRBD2	CASSFGLAGAYNEQFF	TGTGCCAGCAGCTTCGGCCTAGCGGGAGCTTACAATGAGCAGTTCTTC
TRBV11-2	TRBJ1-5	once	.	CASSLDSGSNQPQHF	TGTGCCAGCAGCTTAGATTCAGGGAGCAATCAGCCCCAGCATTTT
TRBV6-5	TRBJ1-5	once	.	CASTQGPHQPQHF	TGTGCCAGCACCCAAGGACCCCATCAGCCCCAGCATTTT
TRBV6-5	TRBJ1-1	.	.	CASSKDGEAFF	TGTGCCAGCAGTAAGGACGGGGAAGCTTTCTTT
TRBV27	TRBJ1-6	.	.	CASSLSGITPLHF	TGTGCCAGCAGTTTGTCAGGGATTACACCCCTCCACTTT
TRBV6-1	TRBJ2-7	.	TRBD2	CATSGSGGPEQYF	TGTGCCACCTCGGGTAGCGGGGGGCCCGAGCAGTACTTC